This section outlines one T cell receptor beta chain sequence together with its context. Its antigen is unknown. The data stem from a study of identical twins. Points from the study as a whole: Out-of-frame alpha sequences shared by twins were enriched for low generation probability. Conclusions relied on cross-sectional statistical analysis, not following the same donors. Modelling approaches yielded underestimates of out-of-frame TCR alpha sharing between monozygotic twins.

MiXCR, run by TCRdb on the 5' RACE reads, gives a single entry per CDR3 protein. Of some 630,000 distinct CDR3 sequences listed, less than 9% are singletons. Losses at the gene ends were 1 base for V and 2 bases for J; bases not matched to a gene: 5. The germline CDR1 and CDR2 sequences are MGHRA and YSYEKL. This CDR3 spans 17 amino acids. A further study also used this sample, focusing on yellow fever vaccine responses in identical twins.

The sequence was obtained from a woman younger than 30 in good health. The gene calls are TRBV4-1 and TRBJ2-2, with 9 bases matching TRBD2. The sample comprised PBMCs. The CDR3 sequence is CASSQVLAGLNTGELFF. The CDR3 DNA sequence: TGCGCCAGCAGCCAAGTACTAGCGGGCCTTAACACCGGGGAGCTGTTTTTT.